This TCR beta chain was profiled in a study of blood T cell repertoires in COVID-19. Study background: Specimens from acute and convalescent COVID-19 originated in the United States, Italy and Spain. The cDNA or gDNA used as material had been derived from T cells, B-cell-depleted T cells, or PBMCs.

Germline CDR1 is SGHVS and CDR2 is FQNEAQ. The CDR3 consists of 19 residues. V lost 5 bases to trimming and J lost 0 bases, with 23 bases between them. As processed by the authors: From reference gene primer amplification, estimates of nucleated cell counts were derived. Clones were sequenced by immunoSEQ multiplex PCR, and TCRdb holds only the in-frame ones, with some missing. D and trimming were read from the DNA, whereas the V and J calls and clone size are those reported in that table. The sample contains about 130,000 clones, around 89% of which appear only once. The chain employs TRBV7-8 and TRBJ2-1, with D tentatively TRBD2 (6 bases). This TCR came from a man aged 55-75 years with active or convalescent COVID-19. The sequenced material came from peripheral blood. CDR3: CASSPRRGGLGTSYNEQFF. The CDR3 DNA sequence: TGTGCCAGCAGCCCCCGAAGGGGAGGTTTGGGCACCTCCTACAATGAGCAGTTCTTC.